The 28 T cell receptor beta chains in this list originate from one sample, sequenced in a study of T cells after yellow fever vaccination. Using its own MiXCR run on the 5' RACE reads, TCRdb lists one record per CDR3 protein. The profile shows about 320,000 distinct CDR3 sequences, over 3.5% of them singletons. This material consisted of PBMCs, taken 15 days after the yellow fever booster vaccination. Receptors were obtained from a man younger than 30 who received the YFV17D yellow fever vaccine.

This clonotype appeared many times. V gene TRBV6-5 combines with J gene TRBJ2-3, with unresolved D. Germline assignment: CDR1 MNHEY and CDR2 SVGAGI. Deletions cut 5 bases from V and 7 bases from J, with 13 bases between. The CDR3 consists of 13 residues. CDR3 DNA: TGTGCCAGCAGTGCTGGGCTCGAATATACGCAGTATTTT. Its translation: CASSAGLEYTQYF.

This clonotype came up many times. The CDR3 does not end in the conserved phenylalanine or tryptophan, so this is likely a read error. This rearrangement joins TRBV5-1 to TRBJ2-5; 7 bases agree with TRBD1. J gave up 5 bases and V 5 bases, and 6 bases lay outside the gene matches. Germline V gene lookup returns CDR1 SGHRS and CDR2 YFSETQ. This CDR3 is built from 13 residues. The CDR3 nucleotides are TGCGCCAGCAGTCGCGACAGGGCCGAGACCCAGTACCTC. It codes for CASSRDRAETQYL.

The table lists this clonotype with many counts. The V gene is TRBV5-4, the J gene TRBJ2-3, with D possibly being TRBD1 or TRBD2 (6 bases each). The germline gives CDR1 SGHNT, CDR2 YYREEE (reference sequence). CDR3 length: 14 residues. V lost 0 bases and J lost 4, with 9 bases in between. The CDR3 here is CASSLGGAADTQYF. DNA of the CDR3: TGTGCCAGCAGCTTGGGGGGGGCTGCAGATACGCAGTATTTT.

This clonotype has at least ten counts. The V call is TRBV6-5, the J call TRBJ2-6; no reliable D call. The V end lost 10 bases, the J end lost 0 bases, and 13 bases lay between the germline ends. Germline lookup yields CDR1 MNHEY and CDR2 SVGAGI. The CDR3 has 15 residues. The CDR3 protein is CATCRHFSGANVLTF. In DNA form, the CDR3 reads TGTGCCACTTGCAGACACTTCTCTGGGGCCAACGTCCTGACTTTC.

This clonotype was seen at least ten times. The chain employs TRBV4-2 and TRBJ2-1, with 11 bases lining up with TRBD1. Germline V lookup: CDR1 LGHNA, CDR2 YNFKEQ. This CDR3 is 19 amino acids long. V lost 1 base, J lost 0 bases, and 8 bases stayed unmatched. CDR3 region: CASSQAGTGGPGSYNEQFF. CDR3 nucleotides: TGTGCCAGCAGCCAAGCTGGGACAGGGGGTCCTGGCTCCTACAATGAGCAGTTCTTC.

The chain employs TRBV4-3 and TRBJ2-2, with D perhaps matching TRBD2 (6 bases). V gave up 2 bases and J gave up 6 bases, with 13 bases separating them. Germline V gene lookup returns CDR1 LGHNA and CDR2 YSLEER. This CDR3 spans 15 amino acids. CDR3 DNA: TGCGCCAGCAGCCAACGACCGGGACTTCCCGGGGAGCTGTTTTTT. It translates to CASSQRPGLPGELFF.

The table lists this clonotype with many counts. V is TRBV5-5 and J is TRBJ2-1, with TRBD1 identical over 9 bases. The CDR3 is 16 amino acids. With V trimmed by 2 bases and J by 9 bases, 12 bases remained unmatched. CDR1 is SGHKS and CDR2 is YYEKEE in the germline V gene (reference sequence). In nucleotides, the CDR3 is TGTGCCAGCAGCTTTTCTTTTACACAGGGGGCGAGTGAGCAGTTCTTC. Protein: CASSFSFTQGASEQFF.

There are a few counts of this clonotype. The CDR3 nucleotides are TGTGCCAGCAGCTGGGGACAGGCAAGCAATCAGCCCCAGCATTTT. Protein: CASSWGQASNQPQHF. The rearrangement joins TRBV7-9 to TRBJ1-5; 8 bases match TRBD1. With V trimmed by 4 bases and J by 1 base, 3 bases remained unmatched. From germline, CDR1 is SEHNR and CDR2 FQNEAQ (reference sequence). The CDR3 has 15 residues.

Only a few counts were recorded for this clonotype. The V call is TRBV5-1, the J call TRBJ2-1; TRBD2 aligns across 13 bases. Germline CDR1 is SGHRS and CDR2 is YFSETQ. The CDR3 has 18 amino acids. The V segment lost 2 bases and the J segment 1 base; nucleotides outside the gene matches: 6. For the CDR3, the DNA is TGCGCCAGCAGCTTCAGACTAGCGGGGGGACAATCCTACAATGAGCAGTTCTTC. Its translation: CASSFRLAGGQSYNEQFF.

This clonotype was observed a few times. The rearrangement uses TRBV28 and TRBJ2-2; tentatively, D is TRBD2 (5 bases). This CDR3 contains 12 residues. Germline values: CDR1 MDHEN, CDR2 SYDVKM. With 7 bases removed from V and 7 bases from J, the gap between germline ends came to 10 bases. The CDR3 is CASTTNGGELFF. As DNA, the CDR3 is TGTGCCAGCACGACTAATGGCGGGGAGCTGTTTTTT.

The V call is TRBV3-1, the J call TRBJ2-3; TRBD2 agrees at 10 bases. The J segment lost 3 bases and the V segment lost 2 bases, leaving 2 bases of the junction unmatched. In germline, CDR1 is LGHDT, CDR2 YNNKEL (reference sequence). This CDR3 spans 15 amino acids. The CDR3 DNA is TGTGCCAGCAGCCAAAATAGCGGGGGGACAGATACGCAGTATTTT. It is translated as CASSQNSGGTDTQYF.

In this sample, this clonotype turned up many times. The chain employs TRBV4-3 and TRBJ2-5; D unresolved. The CDR3 is 16 amino acids. V lost 4 bases and J lost 4, with 19 bases in between. Germline values: CDR1 LGHNA, CDR2 YSLEER. The CDR3 DNA sequence: TGCGCCAGCAGCCCTCTACCGGGCTCTGGTCCAGAGACCCAGTACTTC. Amino acid sequence: CASSPLPGSGPETQYF.

This clonotype showed up just a few times. The CDR3 nucleotides read TGCGCCAGCAGCCGCGGGTTAGCGGGGGGCCTCAATGAGCAGTTCTTC. Amino acid sequence: CASSRGLAGGLNEQFF. V and J are TRBV5-1 and TRBJ2-1; 10 nucleotides match TRBD2. The germline CDR1 and CDR2 sequences are SGHRS and YFSETQ. CDR3 length: 16 residues. Germline trimming cut 4 bases from V and 6 bases from J; bases unmatched to any gene: 10.

CDR3 region: CASSLGPNSGNTIYF. CDR3 nucleotide sequence: TGTGCCAGCAGCCTAGGTCCTAACTCTGGAAACACCATATATTTT. The V gene is TRBV3-1, the J gene TRBJ1-3, with D unclear. This CDR3 has 15 residues. Trimming removed 4 bases from V and 0 bases from J, with 10 bases in between. CDR1 is LGHDT, CDR2 YNNKEL, per germline (reference sequence). The full variable domain, with the rest looked up from reference TRBV3-1 and TRBJ1-3, is DTAVSQTPKYLVTQMGNDKSIKCEQNLGHDTMYWYKQDSKKFLKIMFSYNNKELIINETVPNRFSPKSPDKAHLNLHINSLELGDSAVYFCASSLGPNSGNTIYFGEGSWLTVV.

The gene calls are TRBV7-2 and TRBJ2-5, with 12 bases matching TRBD2. The CDR3 has 16 residues. J lost 4 bases, V lost 6 bases, and 9 bases had no gene match. In germline, CDR1 is SGHTA, CDR2 FQGNSA. The CDR3 protein is CASRSILAGGPETQYF. CDR3 nucleotides: TGTGCCAGCAGATCTATACTAGCGGGGGGCCCAGAGACCCAGTACTTC.

This clonotype was counted many times. The J gene is TRBJ2-5, the V gene TRBV27; TRBD2 aligns across 13 bases. The CDR3 is 15 residues long. V trimming: 7 bases; J trimming: 5 bases; junction bases outside the gene matches: 7. Germline V CDR1 and CDR2: MNHEY, SMNVEV (reference sequence). CDR3 region: CASTRTSGGGETQYF. CDR3 DNA sequence: TGTGCCAGCACTCGAACTAGCGGGGGGGGTGAGACCCAGTACTTC.

The CDR3 is CATSSAPRGGRNEQYF. The CDR3 DNA reads TGTGCCACCAGCAGTGCCCCCCGTGGAGGGCGAAACGAGCAGTACTTC. This chain links TRBV15 with TRBJ2-7, with D tentatively TRBD2 (6 bases). The V gene lost 3 bases and the J gene lost 5 bases, with 20 bases spanning the gap. The CDR3 totals 16 residues. CDR1 and CDR2 (germline): LNHNV, YYDKDF (reference sequence).

This clonotype was observed at least ten times. The chain uses TRBV4-1 and TRBJ2-3, with 9 nucleotides matching TRBD2. With V trimmed by 1 base and J by 3 bases, 8 bases remained unmatched. CDR1 is MGHRA and CDR2 is YSYEKL in the germline V gene. The CDR3 is 17 amino acids. CDR3 DNA sequence: TGCGCCAGCAGCCAAGTCGAAGCGGGGGGTGATACAGATACGCAGTATTTT. Its protein is CASSQVEAGGDTDTQYF.

V and J are TRBV20-1 and TRBJ1-4; D is undetermined. V was shortened by 4 bases and J by 3 bases, with 12 bases between the two germline ends. Germline CDR1 DFQATT, CDR2 SNEGSKA (reference sequence). CDR3 length: 14 residues. The CDR3 region has the DNA TGCAGTGCTAATATTCGGGGAGCTAATGAAAAACTGTTTTTT. Its protein product is CSANIRGANEKLFF.

The rearrangement joins TRBV28 to TRBJ2-7, with 8 bases identical to TRBD2. Germline V lookup: CDR1 MDHEN, CDR2 SYDVKM. This CDR3 region has 14 residues. The V segment lost 7 bases and the J segment 5 bases; nucleotides outside the gene matches: 10. This CDR3 reads CASTRGGVGNEQYV. In nucleotides, the CDR3 is TGTGCCAGCACCCGGGGGGGGGTAGGGAACGAGCAGTACGTC.

This clonotype was observed many times. The chain links TRBV4-1 to TRBJ2-1; weak D call: TRBD2 (5 bases). Trimming pared 4 bases from V and 8 bases from J, leaving 12 bases between. This CDR3 spans 13 amino acids. Germline-derived CDR1 and CDR2 are MGHRA and YSYEKL. In nucleotides, the CDR3 is TGCGCCAGCAGCCTTAGGGAGTTGGATGAGCAGTTCTTC. It translates to CASSLRELDEQFF.

This clonotype was picked up many times. V gene TRBV7-9 combines with J gene TRBJ1-1; TRBD1 matches 8 bases. The CDR3 is made up of 16 amino acids. Looked up from germline, CDR1 is SEHNR and CDR2 is FQNEAQ (reference sequence). Trimming removed 4 bases from V and 3 bases from J; junction bases left unmatched: 10. In DNA, the CDR3 is TGTGCCAGCAGCTCACCGCGGACAGGGCTCGACACTGAAGCTTTCTTT. This gives the protein CASSSPRTGLDTEAFF. Drawing the rest from reference TRBV7-9 and TRBJ1-1, the complete variable domain is DTGVSQNPRHKITKRGQNVTFRCDPISEHNRLYWYRQTLGQGPEFLTYFQNEAQLEKSRLLSDRFSAERPKGSFSTLEIQRTEQGDSAMYLCASSSPRTGLDTEAFFGQGTRLTVV.

There are many counts of this clonotype. The chain combines TRBV29-1 with TRBJ1-2; D unclear. The V gene lost 3 bases and the J gene lost 1 base, with 12 bases spanning the gap. CDR1 and CDR2 from the germline V gene are SQVTM and ANQGSEA. CDR3 length: 14 residues. The CDR3 DNA sequence: TGCAGCGTTGACCTTTCCCAGAGTAACTATGGCTACACCTTC. Encoded protein: CSVDLSQSNYGYTF.

This clonotype was recorded many times. This chain links TRBV5-6 with TRBJ2-4; 7 nucleotides align to TRBD2. Germline V gene lookup returns CDR1 SGHDT and CDR2 YYEEEE. This CDR3 contains 14 residues. V was pared by 5 bases and J by 9 bases, with 11 bases of the junction left unmatched. The CDR3 DNA follows: TGTGCCAGCAGGCTGGCGGGGGAAAGGAGCATTCAGTACTTC. It translates to CASRLAGERSIQYF.

The sample holds many counts of this clonotype. The V gene is TRBV5-1, the J gene TRBJ1-2; 7 bases match TRBD1. In germline, CDR1 is SGHRS, CDR2 YFSETQ. Losses at the gene ends were 4 bases for V and 8 bases for J; bases not matched to a gene: 8. This CDR3 has 13 residues. The CDR3 DNA follows: TGCGCCAGCAGCGACGACAGGGCTCGCGGCTACACCTTC. Translation: CASSDDRARGYTF.

The rearrangement links TRBV5-1 to TRBJ2-1, with 10 positions matching TRBD1. Germline assignment: CDR1 SGHRS and CDR2 YFSETQ. V dropped 3 bases and J dropped 7; count of bases not matched to a gene: 10. This CDR3 has 16 amino acids. The CDR3 reads CASSWVGTGEWNEQFF. The CDR3 region has the DNA TGCGCCAGCAGCTGGGTGGGGACAGGGGAATGGAATGAGCAGTTCTTC.

This clonotype was seen repeatedly, ten times or more. V is TRBV27 and J is TRBJ2-5, with D hard to call. V was shortened by 4 bases and J by 6 bases, with 18 bases between the two germline ends. Germline V gives CDR1 MNHEY, CDR2 SMNVEV (reference sequence). The CDR3 has 15 residues. CDR3: CASSSSWNTGKTQYF. CDR3 in DNA: TGTGCCAGCAGTTCGAGTTGGAATACTGGAAAGACCCAGTACTTC.

This clonotype was found a few times. This chain joins TRBV19 and TRBJ2-3; tentatively, D is TRBD1 or TRBD2 (5 bases each). V was trimmed by 4 bases and J by 12 bases, leaving 17 bases between them. CDR1 and CDR2 from the germline V gene are LNHDA and SQIVND (reference sequence). The CDR3 has 13 residues. CDR3 DNA sequence: TGTGCCAGTAGTAGCTCTCCCGGGACCCGCCAGTATTTT. Translation gives CASSSSPGTRQYF.